Described below is a single TCR beta chain sequence and its context. Its antigen is unknown. Genomic DNA belonging to each subset was distributed in equal measure over several immunoSEQ plates. Using immunoSEQ multiplex PCR, the repertoire was profiled, and TCRdb retains in-frame clones only, with some absent. The sample includes around 2,000,000 clones, about 95% seen only once; the top ten take 0.1% to 0.15%. This CDR3 comprises 15 residues. V dropped 0 bases and J dropped 4; count of bases not matched to a gene: 2. Germline CDR1 is SGHTS and CDR2 is YDEGEE. This specimen belongs to a study of shared clonotypes between healthy human individuals. On the study more broadly: The cohort comprised a couple of women and a few men. Their ages spanned 18 to 49 years.

General study points: Generally, estimated richness proved larger in naive subsets than it did in memory subsets. Researchers sampled only blood; tissue repertoires likely differ.

The sequenced sample consisted of naive CD4+ T cells sorted from blood. Regarding subset: CD45RA+ positively selected. The chain couples TRBV5-8 to TRBJ2-5; TRBD2 matches at 11 bases. The sequence came from a man aged 18 to 29 in good health. CDR3 bases: TGTGCCAGCAGCTTGGCTCTAGCGGGAGGAGAGACCCAGTACTTC. Translating it yields CASSLALAGGETQYF. The variable domain in full, with the rest retrieved from reference TRBV5-8 and TRBJ2-5, is EAGVTQSPTHLIKTRGQQATLRCSPISGHTSVYWYQQALGLGLQFLLWYDEGEERNRGNFPPRFSGRQFPNYSSELNVNALELEDSALYLCASSLALAGGETQYFGPGTRLLVL.